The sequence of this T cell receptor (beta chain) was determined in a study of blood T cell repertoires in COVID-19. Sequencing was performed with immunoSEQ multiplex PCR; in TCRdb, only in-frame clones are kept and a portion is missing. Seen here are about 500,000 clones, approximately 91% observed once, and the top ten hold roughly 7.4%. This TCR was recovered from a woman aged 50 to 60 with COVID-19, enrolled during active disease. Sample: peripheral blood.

The CDR3 nucleotides are TGTGCCAGCAGAAATACAGGGGGCGCTCCTGGAAACACCATATATTTT. It translates to CASRNTGGAPGNTIYF. V is TRBV28 and J is TRBJ1-3, with 9 bases lining up with TRBD1. J gave up 2 bases and V 6 bases, and 8 bases lay outside the gene matches. Germline values: CDR1 MDHEN, CDR2 SYDVKM. The CDR3 length is 16 residues.